This T cell receptor (beta chain) was identified during a study of T cells in Graves' hyperthyroidism and ophthalmopathy. Study-level background: Before treatment of any kind, peripheral blood was taken at initial diagnosis.

Findings of the study overall: A model built on 13 V-J features separated ophthalmopathy from stable hyperthyroidism. In blood, most of the thyroid clonotypes expanded above 0.001 were also present.

The V gene's germline CDR1 is WSHSY and CDR2 SAAADI. The CDR3 totals 14 residues. Trimming took 3 bases from V and 2 from J, leaving 10 bases between them. This clonotype has a count of ten or more. Its antigen is still unknown. RNA transcripts were the template for amplifying TCR beta CDR3 regions. HTBI primers were used for first-round RT-PCR of the TCR CDR3. MiXCR, applied by TCRdb to the multiplex PCR reads, yields one record per CDR3 protein. This table has about 610,000 distinct CDR3 sequences, around 15% appearing once. Sequencing was done on a sample of blood. The receptor was isolated from a woman between 35 and 50 years old with Graves' ophthalmopathy. J is TRBJ1-2 and V is TRBV10-2; no firm D call. CDR3 region: CASSDSAGNYGYTF. For the CDR3, the DNA is TGCGCCAGCAGTGACTCAGCAGGCAACTATGGCTACACCTTC.